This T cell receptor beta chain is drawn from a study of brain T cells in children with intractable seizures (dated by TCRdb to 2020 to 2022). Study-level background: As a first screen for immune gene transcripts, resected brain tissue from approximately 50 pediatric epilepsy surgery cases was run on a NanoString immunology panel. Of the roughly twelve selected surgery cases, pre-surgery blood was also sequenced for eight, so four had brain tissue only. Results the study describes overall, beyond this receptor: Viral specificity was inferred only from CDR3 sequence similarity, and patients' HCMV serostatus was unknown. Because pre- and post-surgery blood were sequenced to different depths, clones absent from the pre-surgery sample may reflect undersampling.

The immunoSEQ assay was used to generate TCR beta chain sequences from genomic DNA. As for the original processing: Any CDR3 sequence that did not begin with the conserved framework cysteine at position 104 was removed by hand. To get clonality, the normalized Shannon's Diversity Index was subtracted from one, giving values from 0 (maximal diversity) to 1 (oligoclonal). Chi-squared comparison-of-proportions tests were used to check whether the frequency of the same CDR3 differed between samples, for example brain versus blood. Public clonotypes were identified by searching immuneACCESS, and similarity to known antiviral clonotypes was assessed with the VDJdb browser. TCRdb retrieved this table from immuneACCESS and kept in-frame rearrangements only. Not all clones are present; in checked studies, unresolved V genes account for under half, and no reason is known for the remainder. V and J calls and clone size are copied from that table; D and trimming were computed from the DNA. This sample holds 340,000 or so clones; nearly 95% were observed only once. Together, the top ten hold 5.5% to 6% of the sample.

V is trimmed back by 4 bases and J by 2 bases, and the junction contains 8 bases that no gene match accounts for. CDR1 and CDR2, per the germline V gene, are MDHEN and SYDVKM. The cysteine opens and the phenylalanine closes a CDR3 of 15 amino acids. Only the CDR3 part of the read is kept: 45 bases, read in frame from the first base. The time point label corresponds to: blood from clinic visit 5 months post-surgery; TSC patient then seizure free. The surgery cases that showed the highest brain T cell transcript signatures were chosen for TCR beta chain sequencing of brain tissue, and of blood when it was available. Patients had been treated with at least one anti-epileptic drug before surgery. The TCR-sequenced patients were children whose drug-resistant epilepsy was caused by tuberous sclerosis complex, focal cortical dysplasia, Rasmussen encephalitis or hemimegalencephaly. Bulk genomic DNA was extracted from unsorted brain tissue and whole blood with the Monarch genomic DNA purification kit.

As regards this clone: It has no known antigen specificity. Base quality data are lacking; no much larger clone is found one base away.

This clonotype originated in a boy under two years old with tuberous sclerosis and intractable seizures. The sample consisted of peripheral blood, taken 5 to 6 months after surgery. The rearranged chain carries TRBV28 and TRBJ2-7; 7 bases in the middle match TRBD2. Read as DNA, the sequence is TGTGCCAGCAGTTGGGCGGGAGCCCCAACCTACGAGCAGTACTTC. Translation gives CASSWAGAPTYEQYF.